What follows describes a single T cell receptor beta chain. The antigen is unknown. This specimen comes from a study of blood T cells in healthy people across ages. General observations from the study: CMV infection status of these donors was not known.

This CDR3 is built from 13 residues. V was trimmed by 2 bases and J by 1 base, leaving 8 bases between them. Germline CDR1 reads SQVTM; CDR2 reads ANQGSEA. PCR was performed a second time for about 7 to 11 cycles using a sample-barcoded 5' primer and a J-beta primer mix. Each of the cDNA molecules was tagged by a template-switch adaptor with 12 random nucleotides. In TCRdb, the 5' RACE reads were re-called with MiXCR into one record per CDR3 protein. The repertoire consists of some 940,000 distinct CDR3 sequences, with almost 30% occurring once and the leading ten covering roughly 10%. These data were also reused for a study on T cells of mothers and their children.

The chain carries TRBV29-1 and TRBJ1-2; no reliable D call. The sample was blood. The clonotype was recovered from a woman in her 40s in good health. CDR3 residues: CSVESGDNYGYTF. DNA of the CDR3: TGCAGCGTTGAATCTGGGGATAACTATGGCTACACCTTC. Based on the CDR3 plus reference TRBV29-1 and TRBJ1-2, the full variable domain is SAVISQKPSRDICQRGTSLTIQCQVDSQVTMMFWYRQQPGQSLTLIATANQGSEATYESGFVIDKFPISRPNLTFSTLTVSNMSPEDSSIYLCSVESGDNYGYTFGSGTRLTVV.